This is a list of T cell receptor beta chains from one sample in a study of blood T cell repertoires in COVID-19. Sequencing was performed with immunoSEQ multiplex PCR; in TCRdb, only in-frame clones are kept and a portion is missing. The sample carries about 260,000 clones, roughly 83% recorded once. The specimen was peripheral blood. The receptors here all came from a man aged 55 to 70 who had recovered from COVID-19. Each CDR3 is given with its conserved first and last residue. Each record gives: clone size, V gene, J gene, D gene, CDR3 protein, CDR3 DNA. D genes are given only for firm matches. Size tells how often a clone was seen (once, few, many) or the class of an expanded clone, and some rows leave it out.

clone_size: -
v_call: TRBV5-1
j_call: TRBJ1-3
d_call: -
cdr3_aa: CASSLWGLSTRSGNTIYF
cdr3_nt: TGCGCCAGCAGCTTGTGGGGACTCTCCACCCGCTCTGGAAACACCATATATTTT

clone_size: -
v_call: TRBV4-2
j_call: TRBJ1-6
d_call: -
cdr3_aa: CASSQDWSTPLHF
cdr3_nt: TGTGCCAGCAGCCAAGATTGGTCTACACCCCTCCACTTT

clone_size: -
v_call: TRBV5-5
j_call: TRBJ2-1
d_call: -
cdr3_aa: CASIPAARSGEQFF
cdr3_nt: TGTGCCAGCATCCCAGCCGCACGCTCAGGAGAGCAGTTCTTC

clone_size: -
v_call: TRBV21-1
j_call: TRBJ2-1
d_call: -
cdr3_aa: CASRKTGSSYNEQFF
cdr3_nt: TGTGCCAGCCGCAAGACAGGCAGCTCCTACAATGAGCAGTTCTTC

clone_size: once
v_call: TRBV13
j_call: TRBJ2-7
d_call: TRBD1
cdr3_aa: CASSHAGTGNHEQYF
cdr3_nt: TGTGCCAGCAGCCATGCCGGGACAGGGAACCACGAGCAGTACTTC

clone_size: -
v_call: TRBV4-1
j_call: TRBJ2-5
d_call: -
cdr3_aa: CASSHGFRGGGETQYF
cdr3_nt: TGCGCCAGCAGCCATGGCTTTCGTGGTGGGGGGGAGACCCAGTACTTC

clone_size: -
v_call: TRBV25-1
j_call: TRBJ1-3
d_call: TRBD1
cdr3_aa: CANNPGQGAYTIYF
cdr3_nt: TGTGCCAACAACCCGGGACAGGGGGCATACACCATATATTTT

clone_size: -
v_call: TRBV18
j_call: TRBJ2-7
d_call: -
cdr3_aa: CASSPLQGSYEQYF
cdr3_nt: TGTGCCAGCTCACCACTCCAGGGTTCCTACGAGCAGTACTTC

clone_size: -
v_call: TRBV7-8
j_call: TRBJ1-3
d_call: TRBD1
cdr3_aa: CASSATGVGNTIYF
cdr3_nt: TGTGCCAGCAGCGCGACAGGGGTGGGAAACACCATATATTTT

clone_size: -
v_call: TRBV6-5
j_call: TRBJ2-7
d_call: TRBD1
cdr3_aa: CASSYRTGDDEQYF
cdr3_nt: TGTGCCAGCAGTTACCGGACAGGGGACGACGAGCAGTACTTC

clone_size: -
v_call: TRBV5-4
j_call: TRBJ1-1
d_call: -
cdr3_aa: CASSRRGDTEAFF
cdr3_nt: TGTGCCAGCAGTCGTAGGGGCGACACTGAAGCTTTCTTT

clone_size: -
v_call: TRBV6-6
j_call: TRBJ2-7
d_call: -
cdr3_aa: CASSYLLGPSYEQYF
cdr3_nt: TGTGCCAGCAGTTATCTACTAGGACCCTCCTACGAGCAGTACTTC

clone_size: -
v_call: TRBV9
j_call: TRBJ1-6
d_call: -
cdr3_aa: CASSEGPGQNNSPLHF
cdr3_nt: TGTGCCAGCAGCGAAGGGCCGGGACAAAATAATTCACCCCTCCACTTT

clone_size: many
v_call: TRBV5-4
j_call: TRBJ1-1
d_call: TRBD1
cdr3_aa: CASSRGQGAQNTEAFF
cdr3_nt: TGTGCCAGCAGCCGGGGACAGGGGGCGCAGAACACTGAAGCTTTCTTT

clone_size: -
v_call: TRBV12-3/TRBV12-4
j_call: TRBJ2-7
d_call: -
cdr3_aa: CASSPYASYEQYF
cdr3_nt: TGTGCCAGCAGCCCATACGCCAGCTACGAGCAGTACTTC

clone_size: -
v_call: TRBV2
j_call: TRBJ1-2
d_call: TRBD1
cdr3_aa: CASSGRRGLTRGYTF
cdr3_nt: TGTGCCAGCAGTGGGCGCAGGGGGCTAACACGGGGCTACACCTTC

clone_size: few
v_call: TRBV5-1
j_call: TRBJ2-5
d_call: TRBD2
cdr3_aa: CASRTSGSSETQYF
cdr3_nt: TGCGCCAGCAGGACTAGCGGGAGCTCGGAGACCCAGTACTTC

clone_size: few
v_call: TRBV30
j_call: TRBJ2-2
d_call: TRBD2
cdr3_aa: CAWSPSGIPMKNTGELFF
cdr3_nt: TGTGCCTGGAGTCCTAGCGGGATACCCATGAAGAACACCGGGGAGCTGTTTTTT

clone_size: once
v_call: TRBV12-3/TRBV12-4
j_call: TRBJ1-6
d_call: -
cdr3_aa: CASNRESGWPLHF
cdr3_nt: TGTGCCAGCAACCGGGAAAGTGGGTGGCCCCTCCACTTT

clone_size: -
v_call: TRBV9
j_call: TRBJ1-1
d_call: TRBD1
cdr3_aa: CASSVGQANTEAFF
cdr3_nt: TGTGCCAGCAGCGTGGGACAGGCGAACACTGAAGCTTTCTTT

clone_size: -
v_call: TRBV5-1
j_call: TRBJ1-2
d_call: TRBD1
cdr3_aa: CASSPGTGEGYTF
cdr3_nt: TGCGCCAGCAGCCCCGGGACAGGGGAGGGCTACACCTTC

clone_size: -
v_call: TRBV7-2
j_call: TRBJ1-3
d_call: -
cdr3_aa: CASSLARGSGNTIYF
cdr3_nt: TGTGCCAGCAGCTTAGCGCGGGGCTCTGGAAACACCATATATTTT

clone_size: -
v_call: TRBV7-2
j_call: TRBJ2-1
d_call: -
cdr3_aa: CASSLPGLPDNEQFF
cdr3_nt: TGTGCCAGCAGCTTGCCGGGACTCCCTGACAATGAGCAGTTCTTC

clone_size: -
v_call: TRBV5-6
j_call: TRBJ2-2
d_call: TRBD2
cdr3_aa: CASNPSGAANTGELFF
cdr3_nt: TGTGCCAGCAACCCTAGCGGGGCCGCGAACACCGGGGAGCTGTTTTTT

clone_size: once
v_call: TRBV9
j_call: TRBJ1-1
d_call: TRBD1
cdr3_aa: CASSQRQGNTEAFF
cdr3_nt: TGTGCCAGCAGCCAGCGACAGGGAAACACTGAAGCTTTCTTT

clone_size: once
v_call: TRBV18
j_call: TRBJ1-1
d_call: TRBD1
cdr3_aa: CASSPLGQSYTEAFF
cdr3_nt: TGTGCCAGCTCACCTCTGGGACAGAGCTACACTGAAGCTTTCTTT

clone_size: -
v_call: TRBV7-9
j_call: TRBJ2-5
d_call: -
cdr3_aa: CASSPRGGGVQETQYF
cdr3_nt: TGTGCCAGCAGCCCGAGAGGAGGGGGGGTCCAAGAGACCCAGTACTTC

clone_size: -
v_call: TRBV7-3
j_call: TRBJ1-1
d_call: TRBD1
cdr3_aa: CASSTRQGNTEAFF
cdr3_nt: TGTGCCAGCAGTACTAGACAGGGGAACACTGAAGCTTTCTTT

clone_size: -
v_call: TRBV11-2
j_call: TRBJ2-1
d_call: TRBD2
cdr3_aa: CASSLDHTSGRDEQFF
cdr3_nt: TGTGCCAGCAGCTTAGATCACACTAGCGGGCGGGATGAGCAGTTCTTC

clone_size: -
v_call: TRBV19
j_call: TRBJ2-2
d_call: TRBD1
cdr3_aa: CASRRQGIGELFF
cdr3_nt: TGTGCCAGTAGAAGACAGGGGATCGGGGAGCTGTTTTTT

clone_size: -
v_call: TRBV30
j_call: TRBJ2-7
d_call: -
cdr3_aa: CAWSVVRGYEQYF
cdr3_nt: TGTGCCTGGAGTGTGGTGCGGGGCTACGAGCAGTACTTC

clone_size: -
v_call: TRBV6-1
j_call: TRBJ1-6
d_call: -
cdr3_aa: CASSEASAGWNSPLHF
cdr3_nt: TGTGCCAGCAGTGAAGCATCGGCGGGGTGGAATTCACCCCTCCACTTT

clone_size: once
v_call: TRBV19
j_call: TRBJ2-7
d_call: TRBD1
cdr3_aa: CASSSLRDRAYEQYF
cdr3_nt: TGTGCCAGTAGCTCCCTCCGGGACAGGGCCTACGAGCAGTACTTC

clone_size: -
v_call: TRBV5-1
j_call: TRBJ2-2
d_call: TRBD2
cdr3_aa: CASNRGGLAAGELFF
cdr3_nt: TGCGCCAGCAACCGGGGCGGGCTAGCGGCCGGGGAGCTGTTTTTT

clone_size: -
v_call: TRBV5-1
j_call: TRBJ2-1
d_call: TRBD1
cdr3_aa: CASSLGTGSNEQFF
cdr3_nt: TGCGCCAGCAGCTTGGGGACAGGAAGCAATGAGCAGTTCTTC

clone_size: -
v_call: TRBV7-2
j_call: TRBJ2-2
d_call: -
cdr3_aa: CASSLNRSPGELFF
cdr3_nt: TGTGCCAGCAGCCTAAACAGGTCCCCCGGGGAGCTGTTTTTT

clone_size: -
v_call: TRBV5-1
j_call: TRBJ1-4
d_call: TRBD1
cdr3_aa: CASSSGTGRAGNEKLFF
cdr3_nt: TGCGCCAGCAGCTCCGGGACAGGGAGGGCAGGAAATGAAAAACTGTTTTTT